These 25 T cell receptor beta chains were sequenced from one sample in a study of cytomegalovirus exposure and HLA in healthy donors. It was with 60 Vbeta and 13 Jbeta primers that the PCR ran. Repertoires were generated with immunoSEQ multiplex PCR, while TCRdb's copy carries only in-frame clones and drops some. The sample contains about 110,000 clones, 65% to 85% of which appear only once. The source material was PBMCs. The receptors derive from a male donor in good health and CMV-seropositive.

This chain joins TRBV6-5 and TRBJ2-7; 7 positions match TRBD1. The CDR3 loop spans 13 amino acids. The germline V gene encodes CDR1 MNHEY and CDR2 SVGAGI. V was pared by 6 bases and J by 0 bases, with 2 bases of the junction left unmatched. The CDR3 DNA reads as TGTGCCAGCAGGCGGACAGGCTCCTACGAGCAGTACTTC. This codes for CASRRTGSYEQYF.

This clone was seen a handful of times. The rearrangement joins TRBV6-5 to TRBJ1-1, with no clear D. Germline lookup yields CDR1 MNHEY and CDR2 SVGAGI. The CDR3 is 13 amino acids. The germline V and J ends were trimmed by 3 bases and 2 bases, with 7 bases remaining between them. The DNA for the CDR3 is TGTGCCAGCAGTTATTCGAGTAACACTGAAGCTTTCTTT. Amino acids: CASSYSSNTEAFF.

The chain links TRBV9 to TRBJ2-7, with TRBD2 matching over 7 bases. The CDR3 loop spans 14 amino acids. CDR1 is SGDLS, CDR2 YYNGEE, per germline. The J segment lost 3 bases and the V segment lost 0 bases, leaving 3 bases of the junction unmatched. The CDR3 bases are TGTGCCAGCAGCGTAGACCTAGCGGACTACGAGCAGTACTTC. Its protein product is CASSVDLADYEQYF.

The chain recombines TRBV11-3 with TRBJ2-1; D is perhaps TRBD2 (6 bases). There are 12 residues in the CDR3. Germline values: CDR1 SGHNT, CDR2 YENEEA. V lost 5 bases and J 7 bases, leaving 9 bases between the germline ends. DNA of the CDR3: TGTGCCAGCAGCACAGGACTAAATGAGCAGTTCTTC. It encodes CASSTGLNEQFF.

The table lists this clone with a few counts. The chain is built from TRBV9 and TRBJ1-1; tentative D call: TRBD1 (5 bases). Trimming took off 0 bases at V and 3 bases at J, with 12 bases between the two ends. CDR1 and CDR2 (germline): SGDLS, YYNGEE. CDR3 size: 15 residues. CDR3 protein: CASSVGGAADTEAFF. The DNA for the CDR3 is TGTGCCAGCAGCGTAGGCGGGGCAGCTGACACTGAAGCTTTCTTT.

The chain joins TRBV4-2 to TRBJ2-4; 7 positions match TRBD1. Trimming cost V 1 base and J 7 bases; bases outside gene matches: 7. CDR1 LGHNA and CDR2 YNFKEQ come from the germline V gene. The CDR3 runs 15 residues. The CDR3 region is CASSQGQGWDNIQYF. In DNA form, the CDR3 reads TGTGCCAGCAGCCAAGGACAGGGTTGGGATAACATTCAGTACTTC.

This chain uses TRBV20-1 with TRBJ1-2; D ambiguous. Trimming shortened V by 5 bases and J by 9 bases, and 10 bases separated the two germline ends. The CDR3 has 10 residues. Per the germline V gene, CDR1 is DFQATT and CDR2 is SNEGSKA (reference sequence). DNA for the CDR3: TGCAGTGCTCGGTCGACTAGCTACACCTTC. As protein: CSARSTSYTF.

The chain recombines TRBV9 with TRBJ1-4; 10 nucleotides align to TRBD1. The junction had 9 bases not matched to a gene; V was cut back by 5 bases and J by 8 bases. The CDR3 runs 15 residues. Germline CDR1 and CDR2: SGDLS and YYNGEE. The CDR3 loop reads CASSARQGAGEKLFF. CDR3 DNA: TGTGCCAGCAGTGCCAGACAGGGGGCGGGAGAAAAACTGTTTTTT.

This chain links TRBV10-3 with TRBJ2-7; 7 nucleotides agree with TRBD2. The CDR3 has 14 residues. J gave up 1 base and V 3 bases, and 3 bases lay outside the gene matches. Germline CDR1 reads ENHRY; CDR2 reads SYGVKD. This chain's CDR3 is CAISDGAGSYEQYF. The DNA of the CDR3 is TGTGCCATCAGTGATGGAGCGGGATCCTACGAGCAGTACTTC.

Points on this clone: The junction departs from the called germline gene at one end, perhaps through a read error. This chain joins TRBV5-8 and TRBJ1-5, with 11 positions matching TRBD1. The CDR3 extends over 14 amino acids. Germline CDR1 reads SGHTS; CDR2 reads YDEGEE. In DNA, the CDR3 is TGTGCCAGCAGGCGGACAGGGGGCGATCAGCCCCAGAATTTT. Its translation: CASRRTGGDQPQNF. Full variable domain (rest looked up from reference TRBV5-8 and TRBJ1-5): EAGVTQSPTHLIKTRGQQATLRCSPISGHTSVYWYQQALGLGLQFLLWYDEGEERNRGNFPPRFSGRQFPNYSSELNVNALELEDSALYLCASRRTGGDQPQNFGDGTRLSIL.

The J gene is TRBJ1-2, the V gene TRBV4-1; unclear D gene. The V gene lost 4 bases and the J gene lost 0 bases, with 6 bases spanning the gap. Per the germline V gene, CDR1 is MGHRA and CDR2 is YSYEKL. This CDR3 has 13 residues. The CDR3 DNA follows: TGCGCCAGCAGCCCTGCTACTAACTATGGCTACACCTTC. Translated: CASSPATNYGYTF.

Here the CDR3 DNA reads TGCAGCGTTGAAGGGTTCGTGGGCCGCTCTCCGAACACCGGGGAGCTGTTTTTT. Residues: CSVEGFVGRSPNTGELFF. The chain recombines TRBV29-1 with TRBJ2-2, with D unclear. The CDR3 loop spans 18 amino acids. Germline V lookup: CDR1 SQVTM, CDR2 ANQGSEA. Trimming pared 1 base from V and 0 bases from J, leaving 18 bases between.

The chain joins TRBV28 to TRBJ2-2; 8 nucleotides align to TRBD1. V dropped 5 bases and J dropped 4; count of bases not matched to a gene: 12. Germline assignment: CDR1 MDHEN and CDR2 SYDVKM. This CDR3 is 17 amino acids long. CDR3 DNA: TGTGCCAGCAGTCCAACTGTGACAGGGGAATCCACCGGGGAGCTGTTTTTT. The encoded protein is CASSPTVTGESTGELFF.

The rearrangement uses TRBV5-1 and TRBJ1-6, with 7 bases matching TRBD1. Unmatched junction bases numbered 5, after V lost 5 bases and J lost 6 bases. Germline CDR1 is SGHRS and CDR2 is YFSETQ. The CDR3 has 14 amino acids. The CDR3 DNA reads TGCGCCAGCAGGGGGGACAGTACTAATTCACCCCTCCACTTT. It translates to CASRGDSTNSPLHF.

Turning to this clone: Other nucleotide sequences from this sample produce the same CDR3. The rearrangement uses TRBV28 and TRBJ1-2; 7 bases are shared with TRBD1. V lost 7 bases to trimming and J lost 2 bases; unmatched junction nucleotides: 4. The CDR3 runs 13 residues. The V gene's germline CDR1 is MDHEN and CDR2 SYDVKM. As DNA, the CDR3 is TGTGCCAGCACGGCGGACAGGAACTATGGCTACACCTTC. It encodes CASTADRNYGYTF.

The chain recombines TRBV5-1 with TRBJ1-1, with D maybe TRBD1 (6 bases). Germline CDR1 SGHRS, CDR2 YFSETQ. The germline V and J ends were trimmed by 4 bases and 5 bases, with 18 bases remaining between them. This CDR3 is built from 15 residues. As DNA, the CDR3 is TGCGCCAGCAGCCTGGCTGCGGGGGCATATACTGAAGCTTTCTTT. It specifies CASSLAAGAYTEAFF.

The chain employs TRBV28 and TRBJ2-3; 7 nucleotides align to TRBD1. The CDR3 sequence is 15 residues long. The germline V gene has CDR1 MDHEN and CDR2 SYDVKM. V was pared by 5 bases and J by 3 bases, with 8 bases of the junction left unmatched. CDR3 DNA: TGTGCCAGCAGTCTCCCGGGCAGGGGGACAGATACGCAGTATTTT. Amino acid sequence: CASSLPGRGTDTQYF.

The CDR3 protein is CASSPGLSSYEQYF. CDR3 bases: TGTGCCAGCTCACCAGGACTCAGCTCCTACGAGCAGTACTTC. The chain links TRBV18 to TRBJ2-7; TRBD2 is a possible D gene (5 bases). V was shortened by 2 bases and J by 0 bases, with 8 bases between the two germline ends. CDR1 is KGHSH, CDR2 LQKENI, per germline. The CDR3 consists of 14 residues.

This clone showed up just once. Here the CDR3 DNA reads TGTGCCAGTAGTCCTCGACAGGGGTATAGCAATCAGCCCCAGCATTTT. Its protein product is CASSPRQGYSNQPQHF. This chain links TRBV19 with TRBJ1-5; the match to TRBD1 covers 8 bases. Germline CDR1 and CDR2: LNHDA and SQIVND (reference sequence). Unmatched junction bases numbered 6, after V lost 5 bases and J lost 0 bases. The CDR3 is made up of 16 amino acids.

The chain joins TRBV28 to TRBJ2-7, with 7 positions matching TRBD1. This CDR3 has 18 residues. Germline CDR1 reads MDHEN; CDR2 reads SYDVKM. J gave up 0 bases and V 5 bases, and 16 bases lay outside the gene matches. The CDR3 loop reads CASSVPATWTGSSYEQYF. As DNA, the CDR3 is TGTGCCAGCAGTGTACCGGCGACCTGGACAGGAAGCTCCTACGAGCAGTACTTC.

The chain is built from TRBV11-3 and TRBJ2-5, with TRBD1 as a possible D gene (6 bases). The CDR3 covers 13 residues. The germline V gene has CDR1 SGHNT and CDR2 YENEEA. V was trimmed by 5 bases and J by 2 bases, leaving 9 bases between them. This chain's CDR3 is CASSQRGQETQYF. The CDR3 DNA is TGTGCCAGCAGCCAGAGGGGGCAAGAGACCCAGTACTTC.

This chain uses TRBV4-1 with TRBJ2-2; D is perhaps TRBD2 (7 bases). Trimming shortened V by 4 bases and J by 1 base, and 19 bases separated the two germline ends. Germline V gives CDR1 MGHRA, CDR2 YSYEKL. The length of the CDR3 is 18 residues. The CDR3 nucleotides read TGCGCCAGCAGCCGCACGCGGCGGGGGCCCGAGAACACCGGGGAGCTGTTTTTT. Encoded protein: CASSRTRRGPENTGELFF.

The chain joins TRBV6-6 to TRBJ2-1; TRBD2 matches 7 bases. This CDR3 contains 16 residues. With V trimmed by 5 bases and J by 8 bases, 15 bases remained unmatched. Germline values: CDR1 MNHNY, CDR2 SVGAGI (reference sequence). Here the CDR3 reads CASSPALGGGVDEQFF. The CDR3 nucleotides read TGTGCCAGCAGTCCCGCCTTGGGGGGAGGGGTTGATGAGCAGTTCTTC.

V is TRBV5-5 and J is TRBJ1-1; D call uncertain. The CDR3 is 11 amino acids. V was cut by 4 bases and J by 1 base, with 2 bases left in between. The germline gives CDR1 SGHKS, CDR2 YYEKEE (reference sequence). CDR3 amino acids: CASSQNTEAFF. CDR3 nucleotides: TGTGCCAGCAGCCAGAACACTGAAGCTTTCTTT.

In the case of this clone: At one end the junction does not follow the germline gene, possibly because of a read error. The chain has TRBV4-2 and TRBJ1-2; TRBD1 aligns across 9 bases. The length of the CDR3 is 14 residues. Per germline, CDR1 LGHNA and CDR2 YNFKEQ. CDR3 protein: CASSPLGQGKGYPF. The CDR3 DNA follows: TGTGCCAGCAGCCCCCTCGGACAGGGGAAAGGCTACCCCTTC.